A single sample gave rise to the 2 T cell receptor beta chains below, sequenced in a study of blood T cells in healthy people across ages. Combining a sample-barcoded 5' primer with a J-beta primer mix, a second PCR ran for roughly 7 to 12 cycles. One entry per CDR3 protein, called by TCRdb with MiXCR from the 5' RACE reads. The data show hundreds of thousands of distinct CDR3 sequences, about 45% seen once. The sample was blood. These receptors were taken from a man aged 80 or over in good health.

The table lists this clonotype with a few counts. V gene TRBV30 combines with J gene TRBJ2-6, with no clear D. The germline V and J ends were trimmed by 3 bases and 2 bases, with 2 bases remaining between them. Germline CDR1 GTSNPN, CDR2 SVGIG (reference sequence). The CDR3 runs 12 residues. CDR3: CAWRTGANVLTF. CDR3 DNA: TGTGCCTGGAGAACTGGGGCCAACGTCCTGACTTTC.

The CDR3 sequence: CSVEEKGYEQFF. CDR3 DNA sequence: TGCAGCGTTGAAGAAAAAGGGTATGAGCAGTTCTTC. The chain combines TRBV29-1 with TRBJ2-1; D uncertain. Trimming shortened V by 0 bases and J by 8 bases, and 8 bases separated the two germline ends. CDR3 length: 12 amino acids. In germline, CDR1 is SQVTM, CDR2 ANQGSEA.